This entry lists 3 T cell receptor beta chains sequenced from one sample in a study of blood T cell repertoires in COVID-19. Profiling relied on immunoSEQ multiplex PCR, and the TCRdb table lists in-frame clones only, not all of them. The sample consists of roughly 230,000 clones, about four fifths of them appearing once. Material for sequencing was PBMCs or T cells enriched from blood (not recorded which). Receptors were obtained from a man between 45 and 60 years old who had recovered from COVID-19.

This clone was observed a single time. The chain's CDR3 is CASSPPGGLSYEQYF. CDR3 coding DNA: TGTGCCAGCAGCCCCCCAGGGGGGCTTTCCTACGAGCAGTACTTC. The chain links TRBV28 to TRBJ2-7; tentatively, D is TRBD1 (7 bases). The CDR3 totals 15 residues. The germline CDR1 and CDR2 sequences are MDHEN and SYDVKM. V dropped 6 bases and J dropped 1 base, with 16 bases sitting between them.

V and J are TRBV4-1 and TRBJ1-5; D is possibly TRBD1 (6 bases). V lost 0 bases and J 3 bases, leaving 12 bases between the germline ends. The CDR3 has 16 amino acids. Germline CDR1 and CDR2: MGHRA and YSYEKL. The CDR3 DNA is TGCGCCAGCAGCCAAGATCGGGCAGGGGACAATCAGCCCCAGCATTTT. This gives the protein CASSQDRAGDNQPQHF.

The table lists this clone with a count of one. This chain connects TRBV2 to TRBJ1-2, with 8 bases matching TRBD1. Germline CDR1 is SNHLY and CDR2 is FYNNEI. V lost 10 bases and J lost 8; bases outside the gene matches: 12. This CDR3 is built from 13 residues. Here the CDR3 DNA reads TGTGCCAACCACGAGGACAGGGTCAGCGGCTACACCTTC. Translating it yields CANHEDRVSGYTF. The complete variable domain, with remaining parts taken from reference TRBV2 and TRBJ1-2, reads EPEVTQTPSHQVTQMGQEVILRCVPISNHLYFYWYRQILGQKVEFLVSFYNNEISEKSEIFDDQFSVERPDGSNFTLKIRSTKLEDSAMYFCANHEDRVSGYTFGSGTRLTVV.